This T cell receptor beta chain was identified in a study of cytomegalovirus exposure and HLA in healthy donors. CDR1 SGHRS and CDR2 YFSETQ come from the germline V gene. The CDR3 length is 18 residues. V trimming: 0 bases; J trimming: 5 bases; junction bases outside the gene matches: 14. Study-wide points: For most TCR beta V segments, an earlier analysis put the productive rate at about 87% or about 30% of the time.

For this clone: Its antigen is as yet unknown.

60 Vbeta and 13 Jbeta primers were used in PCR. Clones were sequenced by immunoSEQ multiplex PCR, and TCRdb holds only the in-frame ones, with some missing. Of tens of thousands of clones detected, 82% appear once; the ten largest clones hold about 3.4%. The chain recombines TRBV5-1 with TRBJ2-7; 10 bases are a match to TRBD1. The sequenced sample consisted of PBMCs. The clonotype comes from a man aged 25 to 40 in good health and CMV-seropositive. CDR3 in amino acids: CASSLAGQGTGRVHEQYF. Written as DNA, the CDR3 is TGCGCCAGCAGCTTGGCGGGACAGGGGACGGGTAGGGTTCACGAGCAGTACTTC. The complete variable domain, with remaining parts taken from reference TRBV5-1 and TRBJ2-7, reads KAGVTQTPRYLIKTRGQQVTLSCSPISGHRSVSWYQQTPGQGLQFLFEYFSETQRNKGNFPGRFSGRQFSNSRSEMNVSTLELGDSALYLCASSLAGQGTGRVHEQYFGPGTRLTVT.